Shown below are 17 T cell receptor beta chains from a single sample sequenced in a study of T cell changes during pregnancy in multiple sclerosis. Libraries were prepared by immunoSEQ multiplex PCR; TCRdb keeps only in-frame clonotypes and omits some of them. The sample has about 98,000 clones; roughly 94% are singletons. Sample: peripheral blood, taken after pregnancy. Source of these receptors: a female donor in good health, enrolled as a control in a pregnancy study.

This chain links TRBV28 with TRBJ1-2, with 8 bases that match TRBD1. This CDR3 region has 15 residues. V lost 4 bases, J lost 5 bases, and 9 bases stayed unmatched. Germline assignment: CDR1 MDHEN and CDR2 SYDVKM. The CDR3 sequence is CASSSRRQGRYGYTF. The CDR3, as DNA: TGTGCCAGCAGTTCCCGCCGACAGGGGCGGTATGGCTACACCTTC.

The chain links TRBV5-4 to TRBJ2-5; no firm D call. The germline gives CDR1 SGHNT, CDR2 YYREEE (reference sequence). Between the trimmed V and J ends, which lost 4 bases and 5 bases, there was a span of 15 bases. CDR3 length: 14 residues. The CDR3: CASSPESVMETQYF. The CDR3 DNA follows: TGTGCCAGCAGCCCGGAGTCGGTAATGGAGACCCAGTACTTC.

V and J are TRBV6-6 and TRBJ1-1, with 7 bases identical to TRBD1. V lost 10 bases to trimming and J lost 0 bases; unmatched junction nucleotides: 11. Germline V gene sequence: CDR1 MNHNY, CDR2 SVGAGI (reference sequence). The length of the CDR3 is 15 residues. The CDR3 region has the DNA TGTGCCACCGGACCAGCGGACAGGATGAACACTGAAGCTTTCTTT. Translated, it gives CATGPADRMNTEAFF.

This rearrangement joins TRBV6-1 to TRBJ1-6, with D possibly TRBD1 on 6 matching bases. V lost 6 bases and J lost 8, with 11 bases in between. The germline CDR1 and CDR2 sequences are MNHNS and SASEGT. The CDR3 has 13 residues. The CDR3 coding sequence is TGTGCCAGCAGGGAGGGGGGGGATTCACCCCTCCACTTT. Its translation is CASREGGDSPLHF.

The chain carries TRBV28 and TRBJ2-7, with TRBD2 matching 9 bases. This CDR3 has 16 residues. Per germline, CDR1 MDHEN and CDR2 SYDVKM. Losses at the gene ends were 6 bases for V and 2 bases for J; bases not matched to a gene: 11. The CDR3 here is CASSYPTSGQPYEQYF. The DNA of the CDR3 is TGTGCCAGCAGCTATCCTACTAGCGGGCAACCCTACGAGCAGTACTTC.

The chain combines TRBV5-8 with TRBJ1-5, with 8 bases aligning to TRBD1. The CDR3 loop spans 15 amino acids. The germline CDR1 and CDR2 sequences are SGHTS and YDEGEE. J gave up 7 bases and V 1 base, and 7 bases lay outside the gene matches. The CDR3 nucleotides read TGTGCCAGCAGCTTGCCGCAGGGGGCCGGGCAGCCCCAGCATTTT. Residues: CASSLPQGAGQPQHF.

The rearrangement links TRBV28 to TRBJ2-2, with 12 bases that match TRBD1. There are 18 residues in the CDR3. Per germline, CDR1 MDHEN and CDR2 SYDVKM. With 5 bases clipped from V and 7 bases from J, the junction kept 14 bases outside the gene matches. This CDR3 is CASSHTGTGGVIFGELFF. Written as DNA, the CDR3 is TGTGCCAGCAGTCACACAGGGACAGGGGGCGTAATATTCGGGGAGCTGTTTTTT.

The chain recombines TRBV19 with TRBJ2-3; 7 nucleotides match TRBD1. The germline CDR1 and CDR2 sequences are LNHDA and SQIVND (reference sequence). This CDR3 has 13 residues. V trimming: 4 bases; J trimming: 3 bases; junction bases outside the gene matches: 1. In DNA form, the CDR3 reads TGTGCCAGTAGTAAGACAGGGACAGATACGCAGTATTTT. Its protein product is CASSKTGTDTQYF.

The chain has TRBV6-5 and TRBJ2-3; 10 bases agree with TRBD2. Germline V gives CDR1 MNHEY, CDR2 SVGAGI. The CDR3 totals 15 residues. The V segment lost 2 bases and the J segment 5 bases; nucleotides outside the gene matches: 4. CDR3 nucleotides: TGTGCCAGCAGTTACCTAGCGGGAGTGGAAGATACGCAGTATTTT. Its protein is CASSYLAGVEDTQYF.

The chain links TRBV28 to TRBJ1-4; tentatively, D is TRBD1 (5 bases). Germline V gives CDR1 MDHEN, CDR2 SYDVKM. V lost 3 bases and J 2 bases, leaving 7 bases between the germline ends. This CDR3 contains 14 residues. The DNA of the CDR3 is TGTGCCAGCAGTTTCAGGGCCACTAATGAAAAACTGTTTTTT. This encodes CASSFRATNEKLFF. The whole variable domain, filled in from reference TRBV28 and TRBJ1-4, reads DVKVTQSSRYLVKRTGEKVFLECVQDMDHENMFWYRQDPGLGLRLIYFSYDVKMKEKGDIPEGYSVSREKKERFSLILESASTNQTSMYLCASSFRATNEKLFFGSGTQLSVL.

The J gene is TRBJ2-3, the V gene TRBV18; 8 bases agree with TRBD1. The germline gives CDR1 KGHSH, CDR2 LQKENI. The CDR3 contains 17 residues. V lost 0 bases and J lost 2; bases outside the gene matches: 7. The chain's CDR3 is CASSPPDPGQATDTQYF. The CDR3 DNA reads as TGTGCCAGCTCACCACCGGACCCGGGACAGGCCACAGATACGCAGTATTTT.

The chain carries TRBV29-1 and TRBJ2-1; D unresolved. There are 12 residues in the CDR3. Trimming shortened V by 3 bases and J by 7 bases, and 10 bases separated the two germline ends. Germline lookup yields CDR1 SQVTM and CDR2 ANQGSEA. As DNA, the CDR3 is TGCAGCGTTGACGTGTTCGGTAATGAGCAGTTCTTC. It encodes CSVDVFGNEQFF.

The chain carries TRBV28 and TRBJ1-2; TRBD1 matches 9 bases. V trimming: 3 bases; J trimming: 8 bases; junction bases outside the gene matches: 13. The germline V gene encodes CDR1 MDHEN and CDR2 SYDVKM. The length of the CDR3 is 16 residues. The CDR3 loop is CASSLTSTGGPGGYTF. The CDR3 DNA follows: TGTGCCAGCAGTTTGACTTCGACAGGGGGGCCTGGCGGCTACACCTTC.

The gene calls are TRBV6-1 and TRBJ1-1, with D uncertain. The CDR3 covers 12 residues. Trimming removed 3 bases at V and 5 bases at J, with 7 bases between. CDR1 is MNHNS and CDR2 is SASEGT in the germline V gene. The CDR3 is CASSDRLTEAFF. CDR3 nucleotides: TGTGCCAGCAGTGACAGGTTGACTGAAGCTTTCTTT.

The chain joins TRBV6-1 to TRBJ2-1, with 12 bases aligning to TRBD2. Trimming cost V 6 bases and J 7 bases; bases outside gene matches: 7. Germline V gene data show CDR1 as MNHNS and CDR2 as SASEGT. This CDR3 has 15 residues. The CDR3 protein is CASRTGLAGTNEQFF. The CDR3 region has the DNA TGTGCCAGCAGAACCGGACTAGCGGGAACAAATGAGCAGTTCTTC.

This clone was observed once. This rearrangement joins TRBV6-1 to TRBJ2-5, with a weak D call TRBD2 (5 bases). Looked up from germline, CDR1 is MNHNS and CDR2 is SASEGT. This CDR3 is built from 14 residues. Between the trimmed V and J ends, which lost 7 bases and 2 bases, there was a span of 14 bases. CDR3: CASMPSPSQETQYF. Here the CDR3 DNA reads TGTGCCAGCATGCCTAGCCCTTCACAAGAGACCCAGTACTTC.

The rearrangement joins TRBV7-8 to TRBJ2-2; D is perhaps TRBD1 (6 bases). This CDR3 has 18 amino acids. CDR1 is SGHVS and CDR2 is FQNEAQ in the germline V gene. Trimming cost V 2 bases and J 0 bases, with 16 bases left between them. CDR3 protein: CASSLLGQTLTNTGELFF. The CDR3 DNA reads as TGTGCCAGCAGCTTACTCGGACAGACCCTAACGAACACCGGGGAGCTGTTTTTT.